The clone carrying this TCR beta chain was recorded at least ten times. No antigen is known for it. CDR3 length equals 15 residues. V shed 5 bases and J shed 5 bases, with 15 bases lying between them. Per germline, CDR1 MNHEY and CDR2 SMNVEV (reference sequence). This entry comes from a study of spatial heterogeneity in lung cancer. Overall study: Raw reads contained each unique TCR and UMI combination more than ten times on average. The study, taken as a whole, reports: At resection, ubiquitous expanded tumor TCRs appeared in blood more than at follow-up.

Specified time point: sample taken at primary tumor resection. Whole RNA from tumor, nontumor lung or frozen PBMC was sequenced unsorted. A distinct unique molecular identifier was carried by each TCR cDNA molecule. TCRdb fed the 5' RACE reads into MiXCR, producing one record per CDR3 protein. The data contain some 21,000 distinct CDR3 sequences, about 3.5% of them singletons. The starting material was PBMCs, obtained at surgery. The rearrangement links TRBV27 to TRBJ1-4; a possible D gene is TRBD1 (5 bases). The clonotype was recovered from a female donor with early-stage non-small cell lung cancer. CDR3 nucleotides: TGTGCCAGCAGTCCAGAGACAGTAAAAAATGAAAAACTGTTTTTT. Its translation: CASSPETVKNEKLFF.